These T cell receptor beta chains were read from a single sample in a study of persistence of HIV-infected CD4 T cells. Sequencing was performed with immunoSEQ multiplex PCR; in TCRdb, only in-frame clones are kept and a portion is missing. The repertoire holds around 7,500 clones, with roughly three quarters as singletons. These receptors' antigens are unknown. Specimen: CD4+ T cells sorted from PBMCs after roughly 20-hour stimulation, collected from a patient who received antiretroviral therapy. These TCRs come from an adult woman with HIV who was CMV-seropositive. Each CDR3 is given with its conserved first and last residue. The D gene is left open where the match is weak. Clone size is given for some rows only: seen once, a few or many times, or a class if the clone is expanded.

J,D,V,size,DNA,CDR3
TRBJ2-3,TRBD1,TRBV29-1,NA,TGCAGCGTTTTTTACCGGGACAGGGGCACAGATACGCAGTATTTT,CSVFYRDRGTDTQYF
TRBJ2-3,NA,TRBV9,NA,TGTGCCAGCAGCGTAGGAGGTTACACAGATACGCAGTATTTT,CASSVGGYTDTQYF
TRBJ1-6,NA,TRBV20-1,NA,TGCAGTGCTAGTCCAGGACTGGTGATGGGCTCCTATAATTCACCCCTCCACTTT,CSASPGLVMGSYNSPLHF
TRBJ2-1,NA,TRBV5-4,NA,TGTGCCAGCAGCTTGGCAAGGATGGGACGGAGCTCCGACTACAATGAGCAGTTCTTC,CASSLARMGRSSDYNEQFF
TRBJ1-1,TRBD1,TRBV6-5,NA,TGTGCCAGCAGTCCCCGACAGGGGACTACTGAAGCTTTCTTT,CASSPRQGTTEAFF
TRBJ1-2,NA,TRBV7-8,few,TGTGCCAGCAGCTTATCACCAGCAGACACGGGAGGCTATGGCTACACCTTC,CASSLSPADTGGYGYTF
TRBJ2-4,TRBD1,TRBV7-2,NA,TGTGCCAGCAGCTCCGCCAGACAGGGGGCCAAAAACATTCAGTACTTC,CASSSARQGAKNIQYF
TRBJ2-4,NA,TRBV18,NA,TGTGCCAGCTCCCCTTCGACTCAGGGGTCGAGCATTCAGTACTTC,CASSPSTQGSSIQYF
TRBJ2-7,NA,TRBV6-4,few,TGTGCCAGCCTGAGGAAGGGGAGATGGAACGAGCAGTACTTC,CASLRKGRWNEQYF
TRBJ2-7,NA,TRBV19,NA,TGTGCCAGTAGTATAGGCGGGGCTCGGAGTTTCTACGAGCAGTACTTC,CASSIGGARSFYEQYF
TRBJ2-4,TRBD2,TRBV7-2,NA,TGTGCCAGCAGCTTAGGCGGGGGGAGGGGCATCGGAAACATTCAGTACTTC,CASSLGGGRGIGNIQYF
TRBJ2-5,NA,TRBV5-1,NA,TGCGCCAGCAGCTCCCATACAGGAATCCAAGAGACCCAGTACTTC,CASSSHTGIQETQYF
TRBJ2-5,TRBD2,TRBV3-1/TRBV3-2,NA,TGTGCCAGCAGCCAAGCAGCGGGGGGGCACGAGACCCAGTACTTC,CASSQAAGGHETQYF
TRBJ2-5,NA,TRBV29-1,NA,TGCAGCGTTGTAGTTAGGACAGTGGAGACCCAGTACTTC,CSVVVRTVETQYF
TRBJ1-6,TRBD1,TRBV4-1,medium-sized,TGCGCCAGCAGCCAAACCCGGGACAGTGGATCACCCCTCCACTTT,CASSQTRDSGSPLHF
TRBJ2-5,NA,TRBV18,few,TGTGCCAGCTCACCAAACAGCCAAGAGACCCAGTACTTC,CASSPNSQETQYF
TRBJ2-6,NA,TRBV6-5,NA,TGTGCCAGCAGGCAAAACTCTGGGGCCAACGTCCTGACTTTC,CASRQNSGANVLTF
TRBJ1-3,TRBD1,TRBV18,NA,TGTGCCAGCTCATCCGACAGGGTCTCTGGAAACACCATATATTTT,CASSSDRVSGNTIYF
TRBJ2-2,NA,TRBV4-3,NA,TGCGCCAGCAGCCAAGATCCTAGGGTCACCGGGGAGCTGTTTTTT,CASSQDPRVTGELFF
TRBJ1-1,TRBD1,TRBV5-1,NA,TGCGCCAGCAGCAAGAGGCCCGGGACAGGGCTATCTGAAGCTTTCTTT,CASSKRPGTGLSEAFF
TRBJ1-2,NA,TRBV9,NA,TGTGCCAGCAGCGTAGAAGTAGGAGGCTATGGCTACACCTTC,CASSVEVGGYGYTF
TRBJ2-2,TRBD1,TRBV4-3,once,TGCGCCAGCAGCCCAGGGGGACAGGGAAGAGCCGGGGAGCTGTTTTTT,CASSPGGQGRAGELFF
TRBJ2-1,NA,TRBV5-1,NA,TGCGCCAGCAGCTGGGGTAGCTATGAGCAGTTCTTC,CASSWGSYEQFF
TRBJ1-2,TRBD1,TRBV14,NA,TGTGCCAGCAGCCAAGATGACGGCAGGGGGCAAGGCTACACCTTC,CASSQDDGRGQGYTF
TRBJ1-1,NA,TRBV3-1/TRBV3-2,NA,TGTGCCAGCGCAGAAGGGGGGATTCGCACTGAAGCTTTCTTT,CASAEGGIRTEAFF
TRBJ2-1,TRBD1,TRBV7-3,once,TGTGCCAGCACCCTGGACAGGGGGCAGTACAATGAGCAGTTCTTC,CASTLDRGQYNEQFF
TRBJ1-5,NA,TRBV3-1/TRBV3-2,NA,TGTGCCAGTTCCGAAGGGTACAGCAATCAGCCCCAGCATTTT,CASSEGYSNQPQHF
TRBJ2-5,NA,TRBV29-1,NA,TGCAGCGTTGAGCCGGGACAGTACTTC,CSVEPGQYF
TRBJ1-1,NA,TRBV3-1/TRBV3-2,once,TGTGCCAGCAGCCAAGGGCCCCTGGGGGTGAGAACTGAAGCTTTCTTT,CASSQGPLGVRTEAFF
TRBJ2-7,TRBD2,TRBV5-4,NA,TGTGCCAGCAGCTTTGGACTAGCGGCCGCGGGGGCCTACGAGCAGTACTTC,CASSFGLAAAGAYEQYF
TRBJ1-1,TRBD1,TRBV29-1,NA,TGCAGCGTTAAAGGAGTGCAGGGGGGTAAGGCTGAAGCTTTCTTT,CSVKGVQGGKAEAFF
TRBJ1-2,TRBD1,TRBV5-6,NA,TGTGCCAGCAGACTAGGGGGGACAGCTACCTACTATGGCTACACCTTC,CASRLGGTATYYGYTF
TRBJ1-1,TRBD1,TRBV3-1/TRBV3-2,NA,TGTGCCAGCAGCCAATCGGGGGACAGGGTAAAGTGGAACACTGAAGCTTTCTTT,CASSQSGDRVKWNTEAFF
TRBJ2-3,TRBD2,TRBV29-1,NA,TGCAGCGCCCGACTAGCGGGAGGGCCGGGGAATACGCAGTATTTT,CSARLAGGPGNTQYF
TRBJ1-6,NA,TRBV19,NA,TGTGCCAGTAGTCCGGAGGGGTGGTCTTCACCCCTCCACTTT,CASSPEGWSSPLHF
TRBJ1-1,NA,TRBV29-1,NA,TGCAGCGTTGAAGGGCGTAGGAACACTGAAGCTTTCTTT,CSVEGRRNTEAFF
TRBJ2-7,NA,TRBV2,NA,TGTGCCAGCAGTGACATCACCCCGAGCTCCTACGAGCAGTACTTC,CASSDITPSSYEQYF
TRBJ2-1,TRBD2,TRBV9,NA,TGTGCCAGTTGCATCGGGGGGGACTACAATGAGCAGTTCTTC,CASCIGGDYNEQFF
TRBJ1-2,NA,TRBV28,NA,TGTGCCAGCGATCCAGGCCAAAGGTATGGCTACACCTTC,CASDPGQRYGYTF
TRBJ2-1,TRBD1,TRBV5-4,NA,TGTGCCAGCAGCCGAACAGGGGTTAGTTCCTACAATGAGCAGTTCTTC,CASSRTGVSSYNEQFF
TRBJ1-4,NA,TRBV27,NA,TGTGCCAGCAGTTTATGGGGAGAGACTAATGAAAAACTGTTTTTT,CASSLWGETNEKLFF
TRBJ1-6,NA,TRBV23-1,once,TGCGCCAGCAGTCAATCGGGGGTCCGTAATTCACCCCTCCACTTT,CASSQSGVRNSPLHF
TRBJ2-1,TRBD1,TRBV2,NA,TGTGCCAGCAGGGAAACAGGGGGACAGTTCTTC,CASRETGGQFF
TRBJ2-2,TRBD1,TRBV27,NA,TGTGCCAGCAGTTTATCGATAAGGGACAGCACGAACACCGGGGAGCTGTTTTTT,CASSLSIRDSTNTGELFF
TRBJ2-1,TRBD2,TRBV5-4,few,TGTGCCAGCAGCGTCAGCGGGAGGAGCTCCTACAATGAGCAGTTCTTC,CASSVSGRSSYNEQFF
TRBJ2-2,NA,TRBV12-3/TRBV12-4,NA,TGTGCCAGCAAGAGTTCGCACACCGGGGAGCTGTTTTTT,CASKSSHTGELFF
TRBJ1-3,NA,TRBV9,few,TGTGCCAGCACCGGGACCGGAACTGGAAACACCATATATTTT,CASTGTGTGNTIYF
TRBJ2-1,TRBD2,TRBV10-3,NA,TGTGCCATCAGTGAAATTAAAGCGGGGGCTAGATCTAGCTCCTACAATGAGCAGTTCTTC,CAISEIKAGARSSSYNEQFF
TRBJ1-2,NA,TRBV6-5,NA,TGTGCCAGCAGTTTTGGCAGGGGTAACTATGGCTACACCTTC,CASSFGRGNYGYTF